These 16 T cell receptor beta chains were sequenced from one sample in a study of graft-versus-host responses after intestinal transplantation. Responder cells labeled with CFSE (around 200,000) were co-plated with irradiated stimulator cells labeled with violet dye (around 200,000). Assay used: immunoSEQ multiplex PCR; TCRdb lists only in-frame clones, some missing. Among about 21,000 clones listed, 40% to 50% were seen once. Sequencing used alloreactive CD8+ T cells from a mixed lymphocyte reaction culture, obtained before intestinal transplant. Subset given: CFSE-low proliferating T cells sorted from approximately six-day pre-transplant mixed lymphocyte reaction (GvH or HvG direction). The source is a human patient who received an intestinal transplant.

The chain uses TRBV9 and TRBJ2-3; TRBD2 matches at 12 bases. The CDR3 sequence is 17 residues long. The germline V gene has CDR1 SGDLS and CDR2 YYNGEE. V lost 4 bases and J lost 2; bases outside the gene matches: 8. CDR3 in DNA: TGTGCCAGCAGCCCCCCCTGGACTAGCGGGAACACAGATACGCAGTATTTT. It translates to CASSPPWTSGNTDTQYF.

This clone is labeled medium-sized. V gene TRBV19 combines with J gene TRBJ1-2; no definite D call. Germline CDR1 LNHDA, CDR2 SQIVND (reference sequence). This CDR3 comprises 13 residues. Trimming removed 6 bases at V and 4 bases at J, with 12 bases between. The CDR3 is CASRYQGPYGYTF. DNA of the CDR3: TGTGCCAGTAGGTATCAAGGGCCCTATGGCTACACCTTC.

The chain recombines TRBV5-3 with TRBJ1-5; D is unresolved. TRBV5-3 is an ORF; its function is uncertain. The V gene lost 4 bases and the J gene lost 3 bases, with 8 bases spanning the gap. CDR3 length: 13 amino acids. CDR3 nucleotides: TGTGCCAGAAGCCCCGGACTCAATCAGCCCCAGCATTTT. Translating it yields CARSPGLNQPQHF.

This clone was seen only a few times. V usage is TRBV11-2 and J usage is TRBJ1-1, with D unclear. Germline CDR1 reads SGHAT; CDR2 reads FQNNGV. This CDR3 region has 11 residues. V lost 1 base and J 10 bases, leaving 7 bases between the germline ends. CDR3 in amino acids: CASSLVLGAFF. The CDR3 nucleotides read TGTGCCAGCAGCTTAGTGCTTGGAGCTTTCTTT. Together with reference TRBV11-2 and TRBJ1-1, the CDR3 gives the full variable domain: EAGVAQSPRYKIIEKRQSVAFWCNPISGHATLYWYQQILGQGPKLLIQFQNNGVVDDSQLPKDRFSAERLKGVDSTLKIQPAKLEDSAVYLCASSLVLGAFFGQGTRLTVV.

Concerning this clone: One end of the junction fails to match germline, which may point to a read error. The rearrangement uses TRBV7-9 and TRBJ2-1, with a weak D call TRBD2 (5 bases). CDR1 SEHNR and CDR2 FQNEAQ come from the germline V gene (reference sequence). The CDR3 extends over 15 amino acids. The CDR3 loop is CASRLGSAPYNEQFF. CDR3 nucleotide sequence: TGTGCCAGCCGCTTAGGGAGTGCCCCCTACAATGAGCAGTTCTTC. The variable domain in full, completed from reference TRBV7-9 and TRBJ2-1, reads DTGVSQNPRHKITKRGQNVTFRCDPISEHNRLYWYRQTLGQGPEFLTYFQNEAQLEKSRLLSDRFSAERPKGSFSTLEIQRTEQGDSAMYLCASRLGSAPYNEQFFGPGTRLTVL.

The V and J genes are TRBV7-8 and TRBJ2-3, with TRBD1 identical over 9 bases. CDR1 and CDR2 from the germline V gene are SGHVS and FQNEAQ. CDR3 length: 14 residues. J was trimmed by 3 bases and V by 4 bases; bases with no gene match: 2. The CDR3 DNA follows: TGTGCCAGCAGCTGGGACAGGGCGACAGATACGCAGTATTTT. Protein sequence: CASSWDRATDTQYF.

By sample share, this clone is medium-sized. This chain links TRBV6-5 with TRBJ2-7; no reliable D call. Trimming shortened V by 2 bases and J by 0 bases, and 11 bases separated the two germline ends. This CDR3 has 15 residues. Germline V lookup: CDR1 MNHEY, CDR2 SVGAGI. The CDR3, as DNA: TGTGCCAGCAGTTACGGAACGGGTGGCTCCTACGAGCAGTACTTC. This encodes CASSYGTGGSYEQYF.

This chain's CDR3 is CASSVGYRSSSGNTIYF. CDR3 nucleotides: TGTGCCAGCAGCGTAGGTTACAGAAGCAGCTCTGGAAACACCATATATTTT. The chain links TRBV9 to TRBJ1-3; D not certain. V lost 0 bases to trimming and J lost 0 bases, with 13 bases between them. The CDR3 consists of 17 residues. CDR1 and CDR2 (germline): SGDLS, YYNGEE.

CDR3 DNA: TGCAGCGTTGTAGGGGGCGATTCTATCTATGGCTACACCTTC. Its protein product is CSVVGGDSIYGYTF. The rearrangement links TRBV29-1 to TRBJ1-2; 7 nucleotides line up with TRBD1. CDR3 length: 14 residues. The V gene end was trimmed by 4 bases and the J gene end by 4 bases; junction bases not matched to a gene: 9. CDR1 is SQVTM, CDR2 ANQGSEA, per germline.

The chain has TRBV29-1 and TRBJ2-3; D is possibly TRBD2 (5 bases). Trimming pared 3 bases from V and 2 bases from J, leaving 9 bases between. Germline CDR1 SQVTM, CDR2 ANQGSEA. The length of the CDR3 is 13 residues. This CDR3 reads CSVDGLHTDTQYF. In DNA form, the CDR3 reads TGCAGCGTTGACGGACTCCACACAGATACGCAGTATTTT.

V gene TRBV19 combines with J gene TRBJ2-7, with 7 bases lining up with TRBD1. CDR3 length: 15 amino acids. CDR1 and CDR2 (germline): LNHDA, SQIVND (reference sequence). V lost 3 bases to trimming and J lost 6 bases; unmatched junction nucleotides: 11. CDR3 sequence reads: CASSIFGQELGEQYF. The CDR3 nucleotides are TGTGCCAGTAGTATTTTCGGACAGGAGCTAGGCGAGCAGTACTTC.

V gene TRBV27 combines with J gene TRBJ2-1; 11 bases fit TRBD1. The germline V gene has CDR1 MNHEY and CDR2 SMNVEV (reference sequence). Trimming took 6 bases from V and 7 from J; bases not matched to a gene: 14. There are 17 residues in the CDR3. The CDR3 sequence: CASSRGLGTGGKNEQFF. DNA of the CDR3: TGTGCCAGCAGCCGAGGACTAGGGACAGGGGGAAAGAATGAGCAGTTCTTC.

A few counts support this clone. J is TRBJ2-4 and V is TRBV11-2; no clear D. V lost 1 base to trimming and J lost 6 bases, with 16 bases between them. The CDR3 is 16 amino acids. CDR1 and CDR2 (germline): SGHAT, FQNNGV. The CDR3 bases are TGTGCCAGCAGCTTAGTTTTGTCCCTTCAAGGAAACATTCAGTACTTC. Translation: CASSLVLSLQGNIQYF.

The chain couples TRBV11-2 to TRBJ1-2; D may be TRBD1 (6 bases). This CDR3 contains 14 residues. Germline loops: CDR1 SGHAT, CDR2 FQNNGV. V shed 4 bases and J shed 2 bases, with 11 bases lying between them. The CDR3 region has the DNA TGTGCCAGCAGCTGGACTACAGGGAACTATGGCTACACCTTC. This gives the protein CASSWTTGNYGYTF.

The rearrangement uses TRBV5-4 and TRBJ2-4; a possible D gene is TRBD2 (6 bases). Trimming pared 0 bases from V and 1 base from J, leaving 8 bases between. This CDR3 has 15 residues. Germline V lookup: CDR1 SGHNT, CDR2 YYREEE (reference sequence). CDR3 nucleotide sequence: TGTGCCAGCAGCTTGGTCAGCGGGGCCAAAAACATTCAGTACTTC. Its protein product is CASSLVSGAKNIQYF.

The count of this clone is one. The rearrangement uses TRBV7-3 and TRBJ1-3; unclear D gene. There are 13 residues in the CDR3. V was pared by 5 bases and J by 4 bases, with 9 bases between. The germline gives CDR1 SGHTA, CDR2 FQGTGA. CDR3 nucleotides: TGTGCCAGCAGCCTCTCTGCGGGAAACACCATATATTTT. Amino acids: CASSLSAGNTIYF.